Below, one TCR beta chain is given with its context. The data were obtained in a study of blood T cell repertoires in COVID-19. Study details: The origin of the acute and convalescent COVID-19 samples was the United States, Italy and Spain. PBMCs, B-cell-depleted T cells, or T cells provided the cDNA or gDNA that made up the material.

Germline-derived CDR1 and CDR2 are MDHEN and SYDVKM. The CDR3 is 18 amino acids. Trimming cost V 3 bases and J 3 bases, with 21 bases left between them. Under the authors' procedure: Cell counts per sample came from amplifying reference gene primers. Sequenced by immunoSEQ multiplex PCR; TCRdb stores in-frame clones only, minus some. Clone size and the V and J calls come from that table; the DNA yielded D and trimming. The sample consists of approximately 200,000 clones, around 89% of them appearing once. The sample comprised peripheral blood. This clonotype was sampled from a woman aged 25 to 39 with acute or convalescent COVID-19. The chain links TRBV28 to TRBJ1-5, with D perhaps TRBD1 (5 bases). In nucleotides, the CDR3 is TGTGCCAGCAGTTTGGATAGGTCAGGGAGGTTGGACAATCAGCCCCAGCATTTT. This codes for CASSLDRSGRLDNQPQHF.